This T cell receptor (beta chain) was retrieved from a study of T cell responses to AZD1222 COVID-19 vaccine. Study conclusions and caveats: At baseline, seropositivity was found in only a handful of AZD1222 recipients. Reportedly, nearly half the spike-specific TCRs target unmutated variant regions. After the peak T cell response, and only then, were repertoires sampled.

Method: immunoSEQ multiplex PCR; TCRdb's copy keeps in-frame clones and lacks some. The sample consists of 120,000 to 150,000 clones, about nine tenths of them appearing once. Regarding this clone: Its specificity is not known.

Germline lookup yields CDR1 LGHNA and CDR2 YNFKEQ. There are 18 residues in the CDR3. Trimming took 0 bases from V and 4 from J, leaving 20 bases between them. The sample consisted of peripheral blood, taken on day 0 of AZD1222 vaccination. This chain links TRBV4-2 with TRBJ2-3; D might be TRBD1 or TRBD2, each matching 6 bases. The receptor's source is an adult in good health. The CDR3 sequence is CASSQEGTWVGGADTQYF. In DNA, the CDR3 is TGTGCCAGCAGCCAAGAGGGGACTTGGGTGGGGGGCGCAGATACGCAGTATTTT.